This entry is about one T cell receptor (beta chain). The V and J ends lost 2 bases and 0 bases, in that order; junction bases with no gene match: 4. The V gene's germline CDR1 is SGHNT and CDR2 YYREEE (reference sequence). This CDR3 has 15 amino acids. Participants came from roughly 23 US areas, aged roughly 18 to 89 years. Cohort 3 recovery required two negative PCRs, clearance, or symptom resolution. These data are taken from a study of blood T cell repertoires in COVID-19. Study overall: COVID-19 samples collected from the United States, Italy and Spain covered acute and convalescent phases. Sample material is recorded as cDNA or gDNA derived from T cells, B-cell-depleted T cells, or PBMCs.

Only in-frame clones appear in the TCRdb table, and some are missing; sequencing was by immunoSEQ multiplex PCR. The sample consists of 170,000 or so clones, roughly 85% of them appearing once. The chain couples TRBV5-4 to TRBJ1-1; 7 nucleotides line up with TRBD1. Material: PBMCs or T cells enriched from blood (not recorded which). This TCR derives from a middle-aged man who had recovered from COVID-19. In nucleotides, the CDR3 is TGTGCCAGCAGCTTCCGACAGGGATTGAACACTGAAGCTTTCTTT. Translated, it gives CASSFRQGLNTEAFF.